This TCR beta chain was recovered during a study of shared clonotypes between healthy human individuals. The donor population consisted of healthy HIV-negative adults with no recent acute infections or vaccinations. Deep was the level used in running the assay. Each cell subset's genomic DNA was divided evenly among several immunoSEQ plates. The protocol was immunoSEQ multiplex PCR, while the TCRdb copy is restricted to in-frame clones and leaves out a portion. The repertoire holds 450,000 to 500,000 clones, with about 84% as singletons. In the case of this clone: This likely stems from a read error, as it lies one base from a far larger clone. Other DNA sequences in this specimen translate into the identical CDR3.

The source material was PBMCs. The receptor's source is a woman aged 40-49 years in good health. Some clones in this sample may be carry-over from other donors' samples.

The CDR3 loop reads CASSGLAEQETQYF. The CDR3 DNA reads TGTGCAAGCAGTGGACTAGCGGAGCAAGAGACCCAGTACTTC. This chain joins TRBV28 and TRBJ2-5, with 10 bases identical to TRBD2. The CDR3 length is 14 residues. Germline lookup yields CDR1 MDHEN and CDR2 SYDVKM.